Presented here are 18 T cell receptor beta chains from one specimen sequenced in a study of Graves' ophthalmopathy and Graves' hyperthyroidism. RNA served as the template for amplifying TCR beta CDR3 regions. HTBI-primed first-round RT-PCR preceded second-round multiplex PCR. One entry per CDR3 protein, called by TCRdb with MiXCR from the multiplex PCR reads. The sample records about 480,000 distinct CDR3 sequences, 14% being singletons. Sequencing used blood. The receptor source for this set is a woman aged 25 to 39 with Graves' ophthalmopathy.

This clonotype was seen at least ten times. The genes are TRBV7-2 and TRBJ1-1; the D is unclear. The V end was cut by 2 bases, the J end by 4 bases, with 14 bases between. The CDR3 runs to 15 residues. Germline loops: CDR1 SGHTA, CDR2 FQGNSA. CDR3 sequence reads: CASSLKRGGSTEAFF. In nucleotides, the CDR3 is TGTGCCAGCAGCTTAAAGCGGGGTGGGAGCACTGAAGCTTTCTTT. Supplemented by reference TRBV7-2 and TRBJ1-1, the full variable domain reads GAGVSQSPSNKVTEKGKDVELRCDPISGHTALYWYRQSLGQGLEFLIYFQGNSAPDKSGLPSDRFSAERTGGSVSTLTIQRTQQEDSAVYLCASSLKRGGSTEAFFGQGTRLTVV.

This clonotype was seen repeatedly, ten times or more. J is TRBJ1-1 and V is TRBV12-3 or TRBV12-4, with D maybe TRBD1 (5 bases). Trimming removed 6 bases from V and 9 bases from J, with 17 bases in between. This CDR3 comprises 13 residues. The CDR3 spells CASSIPGGEKAFF. CDR3 coding DNA: TGTGCCAGCAGCATACCGGGGGGGGAAAAAGCTTTCTTT.

The V gene is TRBV6-5, the J gene TRBJ2-2; TRBD1 is a possible D gene (5 bases). This CDR3 is 14 amino acids long. Germline CDR1 is MNHEY and CDR2 is SVGAGI. Trimming removed 2 bases from V and 2 bases from J, with 6 bases in between. This CDR3 is CASSYDRNTGELFF. CDR3 DNA sequence: TGTGCCAGCAGTTACGACAGAAACACCGGGGAGCTGTTTTTT.

This clonotype showed up many times. The chain carries TRBV10-3 and TRBJ2-2; no clear D. This CDR3 spans 17 amino acids. Trimming left V 5 bases short and J 0 bases short, with 16 bases between. Germline-derived CDR1 and CDR2 are ENHRY and SYGVKD. CDR3 DNA: TGTGCCATCAGTTTATGGGAACCATCGTCGAACACCGGGGAGCTGTTTTTT. Amino acids: CAISLWEPSSNTGELFF.

This clonotype was counted at least ten times. The chain carries TRBV27 and TRBJ2-7, with 8 bases fitting TRBD1. The CDR3 is 15 amino acids. After removal of 4 bases from V and 3 bases from J, the junction contained 8 bases not matched to a gene. CDR1 and CDR2 from the germline V gene are MNHEY and SMNVEV (reference sequence). The CDR3 loop is CASSSHLQGVYEQYF. The CDR3 nucleotides read TGTGCCAGCAGTTCACATCTACAGGGGGTCTACGAGCAGTACTTC.

J is TRBJ2-7 and V is TRBV7-8; the match to TRBD2 covers 11 bases. The CDR3 is 17 residues long. Per germline, CDR1 SGHVS and CDR2 FQNEAQ. J gave up 0 bases and V 1 base, and 5 bases lay outside the gene matches. The CDR3 region is CASSLELAGAVSYEQYF. Here the CDR3 DNA reads TGTGCCAGCAGCTTAGAACTAGCGGGAGCGGTCTCCTACGAGCAGTACTTC.

This clonotype was counted at least ten times. The DNA of the CDR3 is TGTGCCAGCAGACCCACTAGCGGGACCCAAGAGACCCAGTACTTC. Translation: CASRPTSGTQETQYF. This sequence joins TRBV11-1 and TRBJ2-5, with 10 bases matching TRBD2. Germline-derived CDR1 and CDR2 are SGHAT and FQDESV (reference sequence). This CDR3 contains 15 residues. The J segment lost 1 base and the V segment lost 6 bases, leaving 5 bases of the junction unmatched.

This clonotype occurred many times. The chain combines TRBV28 with TRBJ2-2; D is unclear. The CDR3 covers 13 residues. Per germline, CDR1 MDHEN and CDR2 SYDVKM. V gave up 7 bases and J gave up 1 base, with 7 bases separating them. The CDR3 bases are TGTGCCAGCACCCAACGGAACACCGGGGAGCTGTTTTTT. Translated, it gives CASTQRNTGELFF.

The chain carries TRBV28 and TRBJ2-7, with TRBD1 matching over 10 bases. The CDR3 spans 15 residues. V lost 5 bases, J lost 5 bases, and 9 bases stayed unmatched. The germline V gene has CDR1 MDHEN and CDR2 SYDVKM. CDR3: CASSPADRGLHEQYF. The CDR3 DNA is TGTGCCAGCAGTCCCGCAGACAGGGGGCTTCACGAGCAGTACTTC.

Points on this clonotype: This may come from a read error, since a much larger clone is one base off. The CDR3 region is CVSSQVGLAGNQETQYF. CDR3 nucleotides: TGCGTCAGCAGCCAAGTGGGACTAGCGGGAAATCAAGAGACCCAGTACTTC. The gene calls are TRBV4-1 and TRBJ2-5; TRBD2 agrees at 13 bases. Germline CDR1 is MGHRA and CDR2 is YSYEKL. The CDR3 sequence is 17 residues long.

The sample holds a few counts of this clonotype. A much more abundant neighbour one base away suggests this may be a read error. The genes are TRBV20-1 and TRBJ2-5, with 12 bases lining up with TRBD2. The CDR3 has 17 residues. Per germline, CDR1 DFQATT and CDR2 SNEGSKA (reference sequence). The CDR3 loop is CSANVLAGGPTQETKYF. CDR3 coding DNA: TGCAGTGCTAACGTCCTAGCGGGAGGGCCTACCCAAGAGACCAAGTACTTC.

The table lists this clonotype with a few counts. V and J are TRBV6-2 or TRBV6-3 and TRBJ2-7; the D is unclear. V gave up 0 bases and J gave up 7 bases, with 25 bases separating them. The germline V gene has CDR1 MNHEY and CDR2 SVGEGT. The CDR3 has 18 amino acids. The CDR3 loop is CASSYSILGPAPFIEQYF. The CDR3 DNA is TGTGCCAGCAGTTACTCGATTCTTGGGCCGGCCCCCTTTATAGAGCAGTACTTC.

At least ten counts were recorded for this clonotype. This chain links TRBV6-2 or TRBV6-3 with TRBJ2-7, with D unresolved. The CDR3 contains 13 residues. Trimming stripped 2 bases from V and 3 bases from J, with 8 bases between. Germline V gene data show CDR1 as MNHEY and CDR2 as SVGEGT. CDR3 bases: TGTGCCAGCAGTTACCAATCTTACTACGAGCAGTACTTC. Residues: CASSYQSYYEQYF.

The gene calls are TRBV4-2 and TRBJ1-2; D might be TRBD1 (6 bases). This CDR3 contains 14 residues. Germline CDR1 and CDR2: LGHNA and YNFKEQ. Trimming took off 1 base at V and 5 bases at J, with 11 bases between the two ends. DNA of the CDR3: TGTGCCAGCAGCCAAGGGAGGGGGTTTTATGGCTACACCTTC. It encodes CASSQGRGFYGYTF.

A few counts support this clonotype. Sequence at one end of the junction differs from germline and may be a read error. The gene calls are TRBV6-5 and TRBJ1-1, with 7 bases identical to TRBD1. This CDR3 is built from 16 residues. Germline loops: CDR1 MNHEY, CDR2 SVGAGI. CDR3 nucleotide sequence: TGTGCCAGCAGTTTTAACAGGGGCGGGAGGAACTCTGAAGCTTTCTTT. Amino acids: CASSFNRGGRNSEAFF.

This clonotype was detected many times. The chain couples TRBV7-8 to TRBJ1-1; TRBD1 matches 8 bases. The V gene's germline CDR1 is SGHVS and CDR2 FQNEAQ. This CDR3 contains 15 residues. The V gene end was trimmed by 0 bases and the J gene end by 4 bases; junction bases not matched to a gene: 4. CDR3 region: CASSLAPGGLTEAFF. The DNA of the CDR3 is TGTGCCAGCAGCTTAGCTCCAGGGGGCCTCACTGAAGCTTTCTTT.

This clonotype has more than one count but fewer than ten. V and J are TRBV7-3 and TRBJ1-2, with D tentatively TRBD1 (6 bases). This CDR3 comprises 15 residues. Germline lookup yields CDR1 SGHTA and CDR2 FQGTGA. V was clipped by 5 bases and J by 4 bases, with 17 bases between them. The CDR3 region is CASSPRGGFGYGYTF. The CDR3 nucleotides are TGTGCCAGCAGCCCAAGGGGGGGGTTTGGCTATGGCTACACCTTC.

This clonotype has a count of ten or more. The CDR3 sequence: CASSSSPGQGPYEQYF. The CDR3 bases are TGTGCCAGCAGTTCCTCACCGGGACAGGGGCCCTACGAGCAGTACTTC. The J gene is TRBJ2-7, the V gene TRBV6-5, with TRBD1 matching 10 bases. The V gene's germline CDR1 is MNHEY and CDR2 SVGAGI. After removal of 4 bases from V and 2 bases from J, the junction contained 8 bases not matched to a gene. This CDR3 region has 16 residues.